The following is a TCR beta chain sequence with its context. As yet, its antigen is unknown. This entry belongs to a study of cytomegalovirus exposure and HLA in healthy donors. General study points: Roughly uniform depth of sequencing across donors was assumed in presence/absence analyses. Reportedly, a later analysis found an Asian-associated ancestry cluster had fewer N-insertions than the roughly 630-donor mean.

Primers: 60 Vbeta forward and 13 Jbeta reverse. Authors' methods: It was a later analysis that counted 75 million to 90 million unique TCR beta chains, of which 9 million to 13 million were shared. The data were produced by immunoSEQ multiplex PCR, yet TCRdb's version contains in-frame clones alone and is incomplete. V and J calls and clone size are those listed in that table; D and trimming were worked out from the DNA. This table has around 150,000 clones, roughly two thirds appearing once. Germline assignment: CDR1 LGHNA and CDR2 YNFKEQ. The CDR3 extends over 16 amino acids. With 0 bases removed from V and 4 bases from J, the gap between germline ends came to 13 bases.

The sequenced sample consisted of PBMCs. This chain uses TRBV4-2 with TRBJ1-5; possible D gene TRBD1, 6 bases. The origin of this receptor is a middle-aged woman in good health and CMV-seropositive. The CDR3 loop reads CASSQESGQINQPQHF. CDR3 DNA sequence: TGTGCCAGCAGCCAAGAGTCCGGACAGATTAATCAGCCCCAGCATTTT.